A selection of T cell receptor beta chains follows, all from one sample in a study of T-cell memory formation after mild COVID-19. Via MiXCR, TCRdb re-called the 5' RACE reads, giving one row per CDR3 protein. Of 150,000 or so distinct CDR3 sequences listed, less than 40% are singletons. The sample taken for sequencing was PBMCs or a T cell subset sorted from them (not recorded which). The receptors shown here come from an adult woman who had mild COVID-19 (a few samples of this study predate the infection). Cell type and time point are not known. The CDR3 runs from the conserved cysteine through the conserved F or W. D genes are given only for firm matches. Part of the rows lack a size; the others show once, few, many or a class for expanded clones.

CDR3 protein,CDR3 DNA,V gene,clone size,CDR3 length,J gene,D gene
CASKLGVQETQYF,TGCGCCAGCAAGTTGGGCGTTCAAGAGACCCAGTACTTC,TRBV10-2,NA,13,TRBJ2-5,NA
CASSLAGSDNEQFF,TGTGCCAGCAGTTTAGCGGGGTCTGACAATGAGCAGTTCTTC,TRBV27,NA,14,TRBJ2-1,NA
CSARMSGSQENIQYF,TGCAGTGCTAGAATGTCGGGGTCCCAGGAAAACATTCAGTACTTC,TRBV20-1,NA,15,TRBJ2-4,NA
CASSLTPQAHYLNEQFF,TGTGCCAGCAGCCTAACACCACAGGCCCACTACCTCAATGAGCAGTTCTTC,TRBV6-1,NA,17,TRBJ2-1,NA
CSKVRTSGKEDTQYF,TGCAGCAAAGTAAGGACTAGCGGGAAAGAAGATACGCAGTATTTT,TRBV20-1,few,15,TRBJ2-3,TRBD2
CASSRDRPYEQYF,TGTGCCAGCAGCCGGGACAGGCCCTACGAGCAGTACTTC,TRBV6-1,NA,13,TRBJ2-7,TRBD1
CASSFLLPTGDTQYF,TGCGCCAGCAGCTTTCTTTTGCCCACTGGCGATACGCAGTATTTT,TRBV5-1,few,15,TRBJ2-3,NA
CASSSLPRVLNF,TGTGCCAGTAGTTCGTTGCCCCGGGTCCTCAATTTT,TRBV19,few,12,TRBJ1-5,NA
CASSSGDKRTDTQYF,TGTGCCAGCAGCTCCGGGGACAAACGCACAGATACGCAGTATTTT,TRBV7-9,NA,15,TRBJ2-3,NA
CASSSRVNTEAFF,TGTGCCAGCAGTTCCAGGGTGAACACTGAAGCTTTCTTT,TRBV6-4,few,13,TRBJ1-1,NA
CASSAGTSGGSTDTQYF,TGTGCCAGCAGCGCCGGGACTAGCGGGGGAAGCACAGATACGCAGTATTTT,TRBV11-3,NA,17,TRBJ2-3,TRBD2
CASSTHIRGNLDYGYTF,TGTGCCAGCAGCACACACATTAGGGGGAATCTTGACTATGGCTACACCTTC,TRBV27,few,17,TRBJ1-2,NA
CASSTSTSGQETQYF,TGTGCCAGCAGCACCTCGACTAGCGGCCAAGAGACCCAGTACTTC,TRBV7-9,NA,15,TRBJ2-5,TRBD2
CASPRDLNTEAFF,TGTGCCAGCCCGAGGGATCTGAACACTGAAGCTTTCTTT,TRBV2,few,13,TRBJ1-1,NA
CASYVGTGNYNEQFF,TGCGCCAGCTACGTCGGGACAGGGAACTACAATGAGCAGTTCTTC,TRBV5-1,few,15,TRBJ2-1,TRBD1
CASSFGRAEAFF,TGTGCCAGCAGTTTTGGCAGGGCTGAAGCTTTCTTT,TRBV12-3/TRBV12-4,few,12,TRBJ1-1,NA
CASTLGLAVTGELFF,TGTGCCAGCACCTTGGGGCTAGCGGTCACCGGGGAGCTGTTTTTT,TRBV5-5,NA,15,TRBJ2-2,TRBD2
CASSSAGNTEAFF,TGTGCCAGCAGTAGTGCCGGGAACACTGAAGCTTTCTTT,TRBV27,NA,13,TRBJ1-1,NA
CSVGVEQFF,TGCAGCGTTGGCGTGGAGCAGTTCTTC,TRBV29-1,NA,9,TRBJ2-1,NA
CATSDRTLSDEQYF,TGTGCCACCAGTGACAGGACCCTCTCCGACGAGCAGTACTTC,TRBV24-1,NA,14,TRBJ2-7,NA
CASTPGTVTYEQYF,TGTGCCAGCACCCCGGGGACAGTAACCTACGAGCAGTACTTC,TRBV7-9,once,14,TRBJ2-7,TRBD1
CATRPRGNTDTQYF,TGTGCCACCAGACCCCGAGGGAACACAGATACGCAGTATTTT,TRBV24-1,NA,14,TRBJ2-3,NA